This T cell receptor (beta chain) was profiled in a study of blood T cells in healthy people across ages. This clonotype has a handful of counts. Its cognate antigen is unknown. Study-level results: While age rose, TCR beta diversity per million T cells dropped in a roughly linear way.

This CDR3 has 16 residues. Germline V CDR1 and CDR2: LGHNA, YSLEER. With 2 bases removed from V and 1 base from J, the gap between germline ends came to 14 bases. Through a sample-barcoded 5' primer and a J-beta primer mix, a second PCR was run for about 6 to 11 cycles. From the 5' RACE reads, TCRdb called clonotypes with MiXCR, one entry per CDR3 protein. The sample carries approximately 810,000 distinct CDR3 sequences, around 34% recorded once. Each of the donors had roughly 9.4 milliliters of peripheral blood drawn into EDTA-treated Vacutainer tubes. The chain links TRBV4-3 to TRBJ1-1; possibly TRBD1 for D (5 bases). The source material was blood. This clonotype was sampled from a man aged 18 to 30 in good health. This CDR3 is CASSQSTQGRNTEAFF. DNA of the CDR3: TGCGCCAGCAGCCAATCCACTCAGGGAAGGAACACTGAAGCTTTCTTT.